This T cell receptor beta chain comes out of a study of molecular identifiers for immune sequencing clone quantification. In germline, CDR1 is LGHNA, CDR2 YSLEER. The CDR3 has 15 residues. V gave up 4 bases and J gave up 2 bases; unmatched junction bases: 6. A CD8+CD4-CCR7+CD45RA+ gate was used to sort naive CD8 T cells. This clonotype came up a few times. Each CDR3 protein is one row after TCRdb ran MiXCR on the PCR reads. The sample has a few hundred thousand distinct CDR3 sequences, around 23% seen once. Sequenced sample: naive CD8+ T cells from blood, with Jurkat cell RNA spiked in. This sample's subset: FACS-sorted CD8+CD4-CCR7+CD45RA+ naive T cells. V usage is TRBV4-3 and J usage is TRBJ2-3, with TRBD2 matching over 7 bases. The receptor comes from a human donor in good health. Some libraries in this study had Jurkat cell RNA spiked in. CDR3 in amino acids: CASSPGLQITDTQYF. In DNA, the CDR3 is TGCGCCAGCAGCCCGGGACTACAAATCACAGATACGCAGTATTTT.